The rows below give T cell receptor beta chains drawn from one sample of a study of T-cell memory formation after mild COVID-19. MiXCR was run by TCRdb on the 5' RACE reads, yielding one entry per CDR3 protein. The data contain 400,000 to 450,000 distinct CDR3 sequences, under 20% of them singletons. What was sequenced was PBMCs or a T cell subset sorted from them (not recorded which). The receptors stem from a man between 18 and 35 years old who had mild COVID-19 (a few samples of this study predate the infection). Cell type and time point are not known. Each CDR3 is given with its conserved first and last residue. A D gene is named only where the DNA matches it firmly. Size is omitted from some rows. Given values are once, few, many or a class for expanded clones.

size: many
J: TRBJ1-2
V: TRBV5-5
D: .
CDR3: CASTPTPGRSIYGYTF
DNA: TGTGCCAGCACCCCTACCCCGGGACGCAGCATTTATGGCTACACCTTC

size: .
J: TRBJ2-7
V: TRBV6-5
D: .
CDR3: CASSLIPGTSYEQYF
DNA: TGTGCCAGCAGTTTGATCCCAGGTACTTCCTACGAGCAGTACTTC

size: .
J: TRBJ2-1
V: TRBV6-5
D: .
CDR3: CASSRPTNREQFF
DNA: TGTGCCAGCAGTCGACCGACAAACAGGGAGCAGTTCTTC

size: many
J: TRBJ1-2
V: TRBV29-1
D: .
CDR3: CSVDRHGYTF
DNA: TGCAGCGTCGACCGGCATGGCTACACCTTC

size: .
J: TRBJ1-4
V: TRBV18
D: .
CDR3: CASSPVKGANEKLFF
DNA: TGTGCCAGCTCACCAGTGAAGGGGGCTAATGAAAAACTGTTTTTT

size: few
J: TRBJ2-7
V: TRBV7-9
D: .
CDR3: CASSILTGNEQYF
DNA: TGTGCCAGCAGCATATTGACAGGTAACGAGCAGTACTTC

size: .
J: TRBJ2-5
V: TRBV7-2
D: .
CDR3: CASSLAPGPETQYF
DNA: TGTGCCAGCAGCTTAGCGCCAGGGCCTGAGACCCAGTACTTC

size: few
J: TRBJ2-7
V: TRBV5-1
D: .
CDR3: CASSPARGGVTYEQYF
DNA: TGCGCCAGCAGCCCGGCTCGTGGCGGGGTGACCTACGAGCAGTACTTC

size: .
J: TRBJ1-6
V: TRBV23-1
D: TRBD1
CDR3: CASTSLQGAGNSPLHF
DNA: TGCGCCAGCACCAGCCTACAGGGGGCAGGGAATTCACCCCTCCACTTT

size: .
J: TRBJ2-7
V: TRBV10-3
D: TRBD2
CDR3: CAISDQTSGGSYEQYF
DNA: TGTGCCATCAGTGATCAGACTAGCGGGGGCTCCTACGAGCAGTACTTC

size: few
J: TRBJ1-6
V: TRBV4-1
D: TRBD1
CDR3: CASSQQQGTVLHF
DNA: TGCGCCAGCAGCCAGCAACAGGGGACGGTCCTCCACTTT

size: .
J: TRBJ2-2
V: TRBV7-2
D: .
CDR3: CASSPQATGELFF
DNA: TGTGCCAGCAGCCCCCAGGCCACCGGGGAGCTGTTTTTT

size: .
J: TRBJ2-7
V: TRBV6-5
D: .
CDR3: CASSYPFGEQYF
DNA: TGTGCCAGCAGTTACCCGTTTGGGGAGCAGTACTTC

size: .
J: TRBJ1-6
V: TRBV4-1
D: .
CDR3: CASSFFGQSSYNSPLHF
DNA: TGCGCCAGCAGCTTTTTCGGACAGAGCTCCTATAATTCACCCCTCCACTTT

size: .
J: TRBJ1-5
V: TRBV7-9
D: TRBD1
CDR3: CASSLGTGEYNQPQHF
DNA: TGTGCCAGCAGCCTAGGGACAGGGGAGTACAATCAGCCCCAGCATTTT

size: .
J: TRBJ2-2
V: TRBV7-2
D: .
CDR3: CASTQRLSRELFF
DNA: TGTGCCAGCACCCAGCGATTATCGCGGGAGCTGTTTTTT

size: .
J: TRBJ1-1
V: TRBV7-9
D: .
CDR3: CASSALLGAFF
DNA: TGTGCCAGCAGTGCGTTACTTGGCGCTTTCTTT

size: few
J: TRBJ1-1
V: TRBV4-3
D: .
CDR3: CASSQVSRPGNAEAFF
DNA: TGCGCCAGCAGCCAAGTATCTCGTCCGGGGAATGCTGAAGCTTTCTTT

size: .
J: TRBJ2-5
V: TRBV5-1
D: .
CDR3: CASSLDRIQETQYF
DNA: TGCGCCAGCAGCTTGGACAGGATACAAGAGACCCAGTACTTC

size: many
J: TRBJ1-4
V: TRBV15
D: .
CDR3: CATSRAGSDEKLFF
DNA: TGTGCCACCAGCAGAGCGGGGTCGGATGAAAAACTGTTTTTT

size: few
J: TRBJ2-7
V: TRBV18
D: TRBD1
CDR3: CASSGQGDEQYF
DNA: TGTGCCAGCTCGGGACAGGGGGACGAGCAGTACTTC

size: .
J: TRBJ2-5
V: TRBV7-3
D: TRBD1
CDR3: CASSLTSTDRGPETQYF
DNA: TGTGCCAGCAGCTTAACCTCAACGGACAGGGGGCCAGAGACCCAGTACTTC

size: few
J: TRBJ2-2
V: TRBV7-2
D: .
CDR3: CASSPMADPTGELFF
DNA: TGTGCCAGCAGCCCCATGGCGGATCCCACCGGGGAGCTGTTTTTT

size: few
J: TRBJ2-7
V: TRBV18
D: TRBD1
CDR3: CASSPFQGDAVAQYF
DNA: TGTGCCAGCTCACCTTTCCAGGGGGACGCAGTCGCGCAGTACTTC

size: .
J: TRBJ2-3
V: TRBV11-2
D: .
CDR3: CASSLGTPYF
DNA: TGTGCCAGCAGCTTGGGAACACCGTATTTT

size: .
J: TRBJ2-7
V: TRBV5-1
D: TRBD2
CDR3: CASSLGEGTFYEQYF
DNA: TGCGCCAGCAGCTTGGGGGAGGGCACCTTCTACGAGCAGTACTTC

size: few
J: TRBJ2-3
V: TRBV7-8
D: TRBD2
CDR3: CASSLPRREGNTDTQYF
DNA: TGTGCCAGCAGCTTACCTCGTAGGGAGGGTAATACAGATACGCAGTATTTT

size: few
J: TRBJ2-5
V: TRBV20-1
D: TRBD1
CDR3: CSAGDSGTVQETQYF
DNA: TGCAGTGCTGGGGACAGTGGGACGGTTCAAGAGACCCAGTACTTC

size: few
J: TRBJ1-1
V: TRBV18
D: TRBD1
CDR3: CASSPTGQGARGTEAFF
DNA: TGTGCCAGCTCACCCACGGGACAGGGGGCGAGAGGGACTGAAGCTTTCTTT

size: few
J: TRBJ1-6
V: TRBV6-5
D: .
CDR3: CASSSRDNSPLHF
DNA: TGTGCCAGCAGTTCCAGAGATAATTCACCCCTCCACTTT

size: .
J: TRBJ1-1
V: TRBV4-1
D: .
CDR3: CASSQDTALATEAFF
DNA: TGCGCCAGCAGCCAAGATACTGCACTGGCCACTGAAGCTTTCTTT

size: .
J: TRBJ2-1
V: TRBV6-6
D: .
CDR3: CASSYDRRGAYNEQFF
DNA: TGTGCCAGCAGTTACGACAGGAGGGGGGCCTACAATGAGCAGTTCTTC

size: .
J: TRBJ2-6
V: TRBV7-2
D: .
CDR3: CASRWRGIDPGANVLTF
DNA: TGTGCCAGTCGTTGGCGCGGGATCGATCCTGGGGCCAACGTCCTGACTTTC

size: once
J: TRBJ2-6
V: TRBV5-1
D: .
CDR3: CASSLAGAPSSGANVMTF
DNA: TGCGCCAGCAGCTTGGCTGGGGCGCCGAGCTCTGGGGCCAACGTCATGACTTTC

size: .
J: TRBJ2-7
V: TRBV6-6
D: .
CDR3: CASRFSGANEQYF
DNA: TGTGCCAGCAGATTCTCGGGGGCGAACGAGCAGTACTTC

size: .
J: TRBJ2-3
V: TRBV24-1
D: .
CDR3: CATSDHRRGGTDTQYF
DNA: TGTGCCACCAGTGACCACCGGAGAGGGGGCACAGATACGCAGTATTTT

size: .
J: TRBJ1-6
V: TRBV7-9
D: .
CDR3: CASSLGQVESPLHF
DNA: TGTGCCAGCAGCTTAGGTCAGGTCGAATCACCCCTCCACTTT

size: .
J: TRBJ1-2
V: TRBV29-1
D: TRBD1
CDR3: CSVRDRPRANYGYTF
DNA: TGCAGCGTCCGGGACAGACCCCGTGCTAACTATGGCTACACCTTC

size: .
J: TRBJ1-1
V: TRBV5-1
D: .
CDR3: CASSVLTFTEAFF
DNA: TGCGCCAGCAGCGTACTGACATTTACTGAAGCTTTCTTT

size: many
J: TRBJ1-2
V: TRBV6-1
D: .
CDR3: CASSAQQGYGYTF
DNA: TGTGCCAGCAGTGCACAACAGGGCTATGGCTACACCTTC

size: .
J: TRBJ1-2
V: TRBV5-1
D: .
CDR3: CASSLATGRFDGYTF
DNA: TGCGCCAGCAGCTTGGCCACGGGGCGCTTTGATGGCTACACCTTC

size: few
J: TRBJ1-5
V: TRBV12-3/TRBV12-4
D: .
CDR3: CASTWGVDQPQHF
DNA: TGTGCCAGCACTTGGGGGGTCGATCAGCCCCAGCATTTT

size: .
J: TRBJ2-7
V: TRBV7-2
D: TRBD2
CDR3: CASSTSGGVSYEQYF
DNA: TGTGCCAGCAGCACGAGCGGGGGGGTGTCCTACGAGCAGTACTTC

size: .
J: TRBJ2-5
V: TRBV7-8
D: .
CDR3: CASSYRLDWEQETQYF
DNA: TGTGCCAGCAGCTACCGTTTGGATTGGGAGCAAGAGACCCAGTACTTC

size: .
J: TRBJ2-2
V: TRBV7-6
D: .
CDR3: CASSLVVGREQAPGELFF
DNA: TGTGCCAGCAGCTTAGTAGTTGGTCGGGAACAAGCCCCCGGGGAGCTGTTTTTT